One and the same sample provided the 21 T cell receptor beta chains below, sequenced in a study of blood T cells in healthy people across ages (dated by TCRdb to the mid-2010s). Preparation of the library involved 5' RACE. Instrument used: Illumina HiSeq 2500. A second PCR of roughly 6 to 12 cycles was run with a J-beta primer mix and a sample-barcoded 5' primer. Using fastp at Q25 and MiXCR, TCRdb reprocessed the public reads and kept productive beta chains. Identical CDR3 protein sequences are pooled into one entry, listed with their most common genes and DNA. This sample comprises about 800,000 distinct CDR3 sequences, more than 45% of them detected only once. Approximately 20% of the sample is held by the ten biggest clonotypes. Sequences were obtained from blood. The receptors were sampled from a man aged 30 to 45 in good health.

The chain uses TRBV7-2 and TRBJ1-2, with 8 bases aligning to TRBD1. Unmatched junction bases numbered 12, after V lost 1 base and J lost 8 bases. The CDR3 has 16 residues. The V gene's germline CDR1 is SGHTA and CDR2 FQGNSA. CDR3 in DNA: TGTGCCAGCAGCTTAGTAGTTGTGGGACAGGTGGGAGGCTACACCTTC. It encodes CASSLVVVGQVGGYTF.

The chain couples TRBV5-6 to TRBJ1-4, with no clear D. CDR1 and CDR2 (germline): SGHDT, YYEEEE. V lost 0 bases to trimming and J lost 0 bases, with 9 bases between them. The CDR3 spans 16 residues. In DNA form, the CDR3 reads TGTGCCAGCAGCTTGGGTTCGGGATCAACTAATGAAAAACTGTTTTTT. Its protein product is CASSLGSGSTNEKLFF.

In nucleotides, the CDR3 is TGCAGTGCTAGAGATCGATGGAATGAAAAACTGTTTTTT. Encoded protein: CSARDRWNEKLFF. The chain has TRBV20-1 and TRBJ1-4; D is unresolved. Trimming removed 0 bases at V and 5 bases at J, with 7 bases between. CDR3 length equals 13 residues. Germline values: CDR1 DFQATT, CDR2 SNEGSKA (reference sequence).

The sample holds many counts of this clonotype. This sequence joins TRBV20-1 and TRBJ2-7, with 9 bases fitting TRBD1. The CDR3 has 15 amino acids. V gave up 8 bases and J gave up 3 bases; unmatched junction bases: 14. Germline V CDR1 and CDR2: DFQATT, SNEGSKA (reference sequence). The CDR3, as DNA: TGCAGTATTAGACAGGGGGGAAGGGGGCGCTACGAGCAGTACTTC. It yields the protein CSIRQGGRGRYEQYF.

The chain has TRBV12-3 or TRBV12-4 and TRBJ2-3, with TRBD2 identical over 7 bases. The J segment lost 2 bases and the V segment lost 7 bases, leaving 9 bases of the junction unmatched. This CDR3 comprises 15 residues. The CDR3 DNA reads TGTGCCAGCATCAAGCGGGGTTCGTTCACAGATACGCAGTATTTT. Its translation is CASIKRGSFTDTQYF.

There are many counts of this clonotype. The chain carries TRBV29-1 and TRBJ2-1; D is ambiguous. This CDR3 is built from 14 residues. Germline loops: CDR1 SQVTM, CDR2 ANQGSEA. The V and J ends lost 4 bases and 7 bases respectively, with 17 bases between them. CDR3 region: CSVVGGRAKNEQFF. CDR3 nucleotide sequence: TGCAGCGTTGTAGGCGGACGAGCTAAGAATGAGCAGTTCTTC.

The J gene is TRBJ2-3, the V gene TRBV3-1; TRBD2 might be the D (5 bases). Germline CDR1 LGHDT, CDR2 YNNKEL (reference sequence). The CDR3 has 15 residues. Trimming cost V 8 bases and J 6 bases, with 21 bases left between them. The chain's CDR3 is CASGSRGYTADTQYF. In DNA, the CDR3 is TGTGCCAGCGGCTCAAGAGGGTACACTGCTGATACGCAGTATTTT.

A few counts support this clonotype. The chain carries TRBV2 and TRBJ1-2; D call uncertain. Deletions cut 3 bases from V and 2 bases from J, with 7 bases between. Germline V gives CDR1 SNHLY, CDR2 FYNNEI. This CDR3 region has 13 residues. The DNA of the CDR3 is TGTGCCAGCAGTGAGGAGGGAAACTATGGCTACACCTTC. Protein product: CASSEEGNYGYTF.

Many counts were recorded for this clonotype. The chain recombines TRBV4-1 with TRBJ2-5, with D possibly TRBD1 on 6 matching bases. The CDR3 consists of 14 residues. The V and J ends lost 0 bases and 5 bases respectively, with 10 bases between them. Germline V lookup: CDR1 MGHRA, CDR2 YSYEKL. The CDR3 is CASSQEYRAETQYF. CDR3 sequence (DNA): TGCGCCAGCAGCCAAGAGTACAGGGCGGAGACCCAGTACTTC.

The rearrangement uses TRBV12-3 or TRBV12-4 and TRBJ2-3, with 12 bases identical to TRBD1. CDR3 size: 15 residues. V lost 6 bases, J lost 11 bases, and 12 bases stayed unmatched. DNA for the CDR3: TGTGCCAGCAGCCCCGGGACAGGGGGCCCATATGGGCAGTATTTT. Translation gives CASSPGTGGPYGQYF.

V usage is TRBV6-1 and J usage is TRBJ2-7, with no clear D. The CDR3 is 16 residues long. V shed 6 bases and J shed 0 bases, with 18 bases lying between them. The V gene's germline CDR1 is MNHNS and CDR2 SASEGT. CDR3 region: CASRETIHDNSYEQYF. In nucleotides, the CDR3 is TGTGCCAGCAGGGAGACCATTCACGATAACTCCTACGAGCAGTACTTC.

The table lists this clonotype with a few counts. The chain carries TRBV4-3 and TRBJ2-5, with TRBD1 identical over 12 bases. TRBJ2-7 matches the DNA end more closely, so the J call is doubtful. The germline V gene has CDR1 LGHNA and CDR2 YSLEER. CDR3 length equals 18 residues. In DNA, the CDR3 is TGCGCCAGCAGCCATCGGGACAGGGGGCATCTTTCTCCCTACGAGCAGTACTTC. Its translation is CASSHRDRGHLSPYEQYF.

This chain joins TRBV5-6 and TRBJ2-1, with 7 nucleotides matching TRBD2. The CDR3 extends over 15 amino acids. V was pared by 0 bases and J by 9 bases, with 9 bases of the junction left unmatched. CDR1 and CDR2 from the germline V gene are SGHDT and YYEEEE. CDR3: CASSLVARETSEQFF. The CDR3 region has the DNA TGTGCCAGCAGCTTGGTAGCGCGGGAGACAAGTGAGCAGTTCTTC. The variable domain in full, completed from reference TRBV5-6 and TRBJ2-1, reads DAGVTQSPTHLIKTRGQQVTLRCSPKSGHDTVSWYQQALGQGPQFIFQYYEEEERQRGNFPDRFSGHQFPNYSSELNVNALLLGDSALYLCASSLVARETSEQFFGPGTRLTVL.

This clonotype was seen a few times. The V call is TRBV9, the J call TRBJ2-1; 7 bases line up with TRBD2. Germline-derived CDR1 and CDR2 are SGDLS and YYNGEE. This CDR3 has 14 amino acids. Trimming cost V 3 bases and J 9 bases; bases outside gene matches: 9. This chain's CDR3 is CASSGLASKSEQFF. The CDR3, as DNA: TGTGCCAGCAGCGGACTAGCTTCCAAGTCTGAGCAGTTCTTC.

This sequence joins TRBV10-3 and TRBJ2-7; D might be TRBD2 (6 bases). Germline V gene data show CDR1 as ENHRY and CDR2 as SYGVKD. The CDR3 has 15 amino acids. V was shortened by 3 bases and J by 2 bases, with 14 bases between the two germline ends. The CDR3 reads CAISEPGTSTYEQYF. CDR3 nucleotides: TGTGCCATCAGTGAACCCGGGACTTCAACCTACGAGCAGTACTTC.

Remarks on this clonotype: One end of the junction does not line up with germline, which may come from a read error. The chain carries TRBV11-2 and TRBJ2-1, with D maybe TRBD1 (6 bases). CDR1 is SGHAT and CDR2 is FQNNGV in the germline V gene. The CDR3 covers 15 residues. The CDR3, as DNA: TGTGCCAGCAGCGCACAGGGCTACTCCTACAGTGAGCAGTTCTTC. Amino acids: CASSAQGYSYSEQFF.

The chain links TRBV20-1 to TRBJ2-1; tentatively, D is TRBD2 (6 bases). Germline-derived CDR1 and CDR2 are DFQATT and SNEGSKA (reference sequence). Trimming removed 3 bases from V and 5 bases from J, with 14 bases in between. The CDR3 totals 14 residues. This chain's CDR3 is CSASQQRRDNEQFF. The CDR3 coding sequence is TGCAGTGCTAGTCAGCAGCGGAGGGACAATGAGCAGTTCTTC.

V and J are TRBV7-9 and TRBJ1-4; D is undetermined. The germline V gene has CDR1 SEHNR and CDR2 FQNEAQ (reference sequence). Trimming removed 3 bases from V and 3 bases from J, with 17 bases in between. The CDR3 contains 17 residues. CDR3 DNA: TGTGCCAGCAGCTTTCCCGGGATTCCCCTTTCTAATGAAAAACTGTTTTTT. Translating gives CASSFPGIPLSNEKLFF. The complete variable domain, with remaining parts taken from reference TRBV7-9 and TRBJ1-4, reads DTGVSQNPRHKITKRGQNVTFRCDPISEHNRLYWYRQTLGQGPEFLTYFQNEAQLEKSRLLSDRFSAERPKGSFSTLEIQRTEQGDSAMYLCASSFPGIPLSNEKLFFGSGTQLSVL.

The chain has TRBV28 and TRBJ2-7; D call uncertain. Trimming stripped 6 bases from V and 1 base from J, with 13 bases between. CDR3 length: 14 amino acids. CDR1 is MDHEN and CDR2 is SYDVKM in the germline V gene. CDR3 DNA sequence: TGTGCCAGCAGGACTCTCGTAGGTTCCTACGAGCAGTACTTC. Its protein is CASRTLVGSYEQYF.

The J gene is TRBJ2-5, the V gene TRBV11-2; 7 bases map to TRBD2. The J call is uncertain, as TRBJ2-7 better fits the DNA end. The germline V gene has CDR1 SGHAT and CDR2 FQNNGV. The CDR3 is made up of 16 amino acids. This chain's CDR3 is CASSLFPRGGTYEQYF. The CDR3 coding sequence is TGTGCCAGCAGCTTATTCCCTCGCGGGGGAACATACGAGCAGTACTTC.

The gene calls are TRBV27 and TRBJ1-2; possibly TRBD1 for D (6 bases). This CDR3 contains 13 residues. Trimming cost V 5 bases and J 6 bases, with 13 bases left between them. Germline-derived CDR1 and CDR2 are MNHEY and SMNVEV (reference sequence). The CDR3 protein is CASSPWTADGYTF. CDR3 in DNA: TGTGCCAGCAGTCCTTGGACAGCTGATGGCTACACCTTC.